The 9 T cell receptor beta chains reported below all come from one sample, sequenced in a study of CXCR3-negative and CXCR3-positive naive CD8 T cells. Notes on the study in general: Naive cells with CXCR3 showed TRB CDR3s that were more hydrophobic than those in CXCR3-negative naive cells.

The study made its TRB cDNA libraries by 5' RACE, adding UMI labels. No DNA is given; TCRdb re-called the 5' RACE reads and lists each CDR3 protein once. Its listing shows about 94,000 distinct CDR3 sequences. Antigens for these TCRs are unknown. Source material: naive CXCR3+ CD8+ T cells from blood. Noted subset: CD45RO-CCR7+CD27+CD95- naive CD8+ T cells expressing CXCR3 (TNR3+). The receptors here all came from a human donor in good health. Some clones in this sample may be carry-over from other donors' samples.

J is TRBJ2-1 and V is TRBV27. Germline-derived CDR1 and CDR2 are MNHEY and SMNVEV (reference sequence). This CDR3 is 16 amino acids long. The CDR3 is CASSSRTGSSYNEQFF.

The genes are TRBV12-3 or TRBV12-4 and TRBJ1-2; the TCRdb D gene call, TRBD1, has no DNA to confirm it. This CDR3 has 15 residues. CDR3 amino acids: CASSPRTGGRDGYTF.

The genes are TRBV28 and TRBJ2-1; the TCRdb D gene call, TRBD1, has no DNA to confirm it. The CDR3 length is 15 residues. Germline V lookup: CDR1 MDHEN, CDR2 SYDVKM. CDR3 amino acids: CASSSRERGEREQFF.

The chain couples TRBV7-9 to TRBJ1-5; TCRdb gives TRBD1 as the D gene, but with no DNA this cannot be confirmed. The germline V gene has CDR1 SEHNR and CDR2 FQNEAQ (reference sequence). The CDR3 is made up of 15 amino acids. This CDR3 reads CASSSRDSKNQPQHF.

V and J are TRBV5-1 and TRBJ2-1; TCRdb names TRBD1, which stays unverified in the absence of DNA. Germline-derived CDR1 and CDR2 are SGHRS and YFSETQ. The CDR3 runs 15 residues. CDR3 loop: CASRRPGQGVSEQFF.

The V gene is TRBV28, the J gene TRBJ2-3; TCRdb names TRBD1, which stays unverified in the absence of DNA. The CDR3 has 16 residues. Germline V CDR1 and CDR2: MDHEN, SYDVKM. The CDR3 sequence is CASSLSTAPGTDTQYF.

The chain recombines TRBV18 with TRBJ1-1. The CDR3 is 14 residues long. Germline CDR1 KGHSH, CDR2 LQKENI. The CDR3 sequence is CASSPPVLNTEAFF. Drawing the rest from reference TRBV18 and TRBJ1-1, the complete variable domain is NAGVMQNPRHLVRRRGQEARLRCSPMKGHSHVYWYRQLPEEGLKFMVYLQKENIIDESGMPKERFSAEFPKEGPSILRIQQVVRGDSAAYFCASSPPVLNTEAFFGQGTRLTVV.

The chain uses TRBV6-2 or TRBV6-3 and TRBJ1-5. Looked up from germline, CDR1 is MNHEY and CDR2 is SVGEGT. The CDR3 loop spans 12 amino acids. The CDR3 loop reads CASTDEGQPQHF.

The genes are TRBV10-3 and TRBJ2-3; TCRdb's D call, TRBD1, is unchecked because there is no DNA. The CDR3 is 15 residues long. Germline V gene sequence: CDR1 ENHRY, CDR2 SYGVKD. CDR3: CAISDEAGSRDTQYF.